This entry describes one T cell receptor beta chain. Its antigen remains unidentified. TCRdb's copy holds only in-frame clones and misses some; the assay was immunoSEQ multiplex PCR. The table lists roughly 8,400 clones, over 85% of them singletons. The entry originates in a study of T cell clonotyping in hematopoietic cell transplantation. Findings of the study overall: At the given depth, recipient repertoires were over 95% de novo clonotypes. Broader posttransplant TCR repertoire diversity was predicted by graft donor and pretransplant recipient Inverse Simpson Index values.

The specimen comprised PBMCs, sampled 100 days after allogeneic stem cell transplant. The TCR originated in a male patient aged 45-59 years who had an allogeneic stem cell transplant from a related donor, so T cells may come from the graft donor. Some clones in this sample may be carry-over from other donors' samples.

CDR3 protein: CASSPALTGDLHEQFF. CDR3 bases: TGCGCCAGCAGCCCGGCGTTGACTGGGGACCTCCATGAGCAGTTCTTC. This rearrangement joins TRBV5-1 to TRBJ2-1; D may be TRBD1 or TRBD2 (5 bases each). In germline, CDR1 is SGHRS, CDR2 YFSETQ. The CDR3 loop spans 16 amino acids. The V and J ends lost 4 bases and 8 bases respectively, with 22 bases between them.